This TCR beta chain was captured by sequencing in a study of blood T cells in healthy people across ages (dated by TCRdb to 2015 to 2017). Notes on the research overall: In model experiments, roughly one uniquely barcoded TCR beta cDNA molecule per two T cells was captured by template switching. Using deep sequencing normalized with unique cDNA molecular identifiers, the study measured how TCR beta repertoire diversity changes with age. Donors were grouped into four age groups: young (average approximately 16 years), middle-aged (about 40), aged (around 62) and long-lived (just over 80). To avoid experimental bias, donors of different ages were distributed randomly across sequencing lanes. The study analyzed two additional independent replicas of 1 million unique cDNA reads from the same blood draw for two donors, one aged 18 to 29 and one aged 80 or older.

This clonotype was counted between two and nine times. Its specific antigen is unknown. No much larger clonotype is one base removed from it; base qualities were not supplied. The full study reports these points: Because donor CMV infection status was unknown, age-related changes in expanded clonotypes were potentially confounded. Estimates of total diversity based on one million sequenced T cells were considered lower bounds and underestimates. There was a strong correlation between observed TCR beta diversity and the percentage of naive T cells measured by flow cytometry. Bulk unsorted PBMC profiling prevented conclusive comparison of naive and antigen-experienced compartments. Compared with the aged group, more naive CD4+ T cells, fewer expanded clones and increased TCR diversity were shown by the long-lived group, suggesting age selection. As age increased, observed TCR beta diversity per million T cells dropped in a roughly linear way, and a significant reduction was already evident by age 40.

Donors were 39 systemically healthy Caucasian individuals from Russia aged roughly 6 to 90 years. Approximately 10 milliliters of peripheral blood were collected from each donor into EDTA-treated Vacutainer tubes. Ficoll-Paque density-gradient centrifugation was used to isolate PBMCs, with at least 7 million per sample. Total RNA was extracted from PBMCs with Trizol reagent, with at least 6 micrograms obtained per sample. For every donor, an aliquot of PBMCs went through flow cytometry to measure the percentages of naive CD45RAhigh/CD27high T cells. Trimming accounts for 4 bases at V and 0 bases at J, while the number of junction bases matched to no gene is 7. The CDR3 has 18 amino acids, counting the end cysteine and phenylalanine. Only the CDR3 DNA stays, 54 bases, in frame from base 1. The CDR1 and CDR2 encoded by the germline V gene are SGHRS and YFSETQ. Library construction relied on 5' RACE. This sample was sequenced with an Illumina HiSeq 2500. A second PCR of about 6 to 12 cycles was run with a J-beta primer mix and a sample-barcoded 5' primer. A unique molecular identifier was introduced onto each TCR beta cDNA molecule by a template-switch 5' adaptor carrying 12 random nucleotides. At least 2.5 million CDR3-containing paired-end reads were obtained from each sample. First-strand cDNA was synthesized from all RNA with the Mint cDNA synthesis kit, primed by a TRBC-specific oligonucleotide. After uracil-DNA glycosylase treatment, a first 18-cycle PCR used universal primers M1SS and BC2_uni_R on all cDNA. The study's processing was this. Normalization of each sample was performed by random selection of 1 million high-quality reads, each carrying a distinct molecular identifier. Reads sharing molecular identifiers were discarded rather than binned into consensus sequences. MiTCR, with a Q25 quality threshold and the strictest error-elimination algorithm, was used for CDR3 identification, clonotype clustering and error correction. A nonparametric unseen species model with Euler transformation was used to estimate a lower bound on total TCR beta diversity. TCRdb handled the public reads itself, with Q25 trimming in fastp and clone calling in MiXCR, and kept productive beta chains. Rows are combined by CDR3 protein, so each entry shows the most common genes and DNA. TCRdb's processing, not the authors', yielded these V and J calls. The sample records fewer than 2,000,000 distinct CDR3 sequences, 34% of which are singletons. The top ten hold approximately 11% of the sample.

In this chain, TRBV5-1 is recombined with TRBJ2-6, with 10 central nucleotides matching TRBD1. The sequenced material came from blood. This TCR came from a woman aged 25 to 39 in good health. The sequence in DNA is TGCGCCAGCAGCCCGAGGACAGGGGGGGACTCTGGGGCCAACGTCCTGACTTTC. Translated, this gives CASSPRTGGDSGANVLTF.